These 10 T cell receptor beta chains came from one sample sequenced in a study of cytomegalovirus exposure and HLA in healthy donors. The PCR made use of 60 Vbeta and 13 Jbeta primers. Measured with immunoSEQ multiplex PCR; TCRdb has only the in-frame clones, and not every one. The sample holds approximately 210,000 clones, roughly three quarters seen once. The sequenced sample was PBMCs. All receptors come from a woman aged 45-59 years in good health and CMV-seronegative.

The chain has TRBV15 and TRBJ2-2; D perhaps matches TRBD2 (6 bases). V lost 0 bases to trimming and J lost 7 bases, with 15 bases between them. Germline values: CDR1 LNHNV, CDR2 YYDKDF (reference sequence). The CDR3 consists of 16 residues. CDR3 bases: TGTGCCACCAGCAGAGATAGGGACGGGGGTAGCGGGGAGCTGTTTTTT. Its translation is CATSRDRDGGSGELFF.

Note on this clone: This same CDR3 is encoded by further DNA sequences in the sample. The genes are TRBV5-1 and TRBJ2-1; D perhaps matches TRBD1 (6 bases). Germline loops: CDR1 SGHRS, CDR2 YFSETQ. V dropped 4 bases and J dropped 2 bases, with 13 bases sitting between them. CDR3 size: 15 residues. CDR3 in DNA: TGCGCCAGCAGCACCGGACAGAGCGCCTACAATGAGCAGTTCTTC. Protein sequence: CASSTGQSAYNEQFF.

This clone was recorded once. The chain employs TRBV5-1 and TRBJ2-5, with TRBD1 as a possible D gene (6 bases). V lost 5 bases to trimming and J lost 0 bases, with 8 bases between them. Germline CDR1 is SGHRS and CDR2 is YFSETQ. This CDR3 is built from 13 residues. CDR3 amino acids: CASSSGDQETQYF. DNA of the CDR3: TGCGCCAGCAGTTCAGGGGACCAAGAGACCCAGTACTTC.

The chain carries TRBV18 and TRBJ1-1; D is possibly TRBD1 (6 bases). The V and J ends lost 5 bases and 0 bases respectively, with 13 bases between them. This CDR3 has 15 residues. Germline lookup yields CDR1 KGHSH and CDR2 LQKENI. The CDR3 loop reads CASSTGQTMNTEAFF. The DNA for the CDR3 is TGTGCCAGCTCAACAGGGCAGACGATGAACACTGAAGCTTTCTTT.

The rearrangement uses TRBV19 and TRBJ2-3; 12 bases line up with TRBD2. The CDR3 is made up of 20 amino acids. Germline CDR1 reads LNHDA; CDR2 reads SQIVND (reference sequence). V dropped 3 bases and J dropped 1; count of bases not matched to a gene: 14. The CDR3 DNA sequence: TGTGCCAGTAGTATTCGACGACTAGCGGGAGTCGGGAGGGGCACAGATACGCAGTATTTT. Translated, it gives CASSIRRLAGVGRGTDTQYF. Using reference TRBV19 and TRBJ2-3 for the parts outside the CDR3, the full variable domain is DGGITQSPKYLFRKEGQNVTLSCEQNLNHDAMYWYRQDPGQGLRLIYYSQIVNDFQKGDIAEGYSVSREKKESFPLTVTSAQKNPTAFYLCASSIRRLAGVGRGTDTQYFGPGTRLTVL.

The V call is TRBV4-1, the J call TRBJ1-3; D is uncertain. This CDR3 spans 18 amino acids. Trimming removed 0 bases from V and 0 bases from J, with 15 bases in between. Germline V CDR1 and CDR2: MGHRA, YSYEKL. The CDR3 DNA follows: TGCGCCAGCAGCCAAGAGGGGAGCAGCTTCCTCTCTGGAAACACCATATATTTT. This sequence encodes CASSQEGSSFLSGNTIYF.

This clone appeared once. Additional DNA sequences in this sample encode the identical CDR3. V is TRBV5-1 and J is TRBJ2-1; D possibly corresponds to TRBD2 (6 bases). The CDR3 is 14 residues long. Germline V gene lookup returns CDR1 SGHRS and CDR2 YFSETQ. V dropped 0 bases and J dropped 4 bases, with 8 bases sitting between them. In DNA, the CDR3 is TGCGCCAGCAGCTTGGGGGGGGAATACAATGAGCAGTTCTTC. It yields the protein CASSLGGEYNEQFF.

The chain joins TRBV5-1 to TRBJ2-2; 11 bases are a match to TRBD1. Germline-derived CDR1 and CDR2 are SGHRS and YFSETQ. With 4 bases clipped from V and 7 bases from J, the junction kept 6 bases outside the gene matches. The CDR3 has 15 residues. CDR3 sequence reads: CASSRDRGFGGELFF. The CDR3 DNA follows: TGCGCCAGCAGCCGGGACAGGGGGTTCGGCGGGGAGCTGTTTTTT.

This CDR3 is CASSLARVNYGYTF. The DNA for the CDR3 is TGTGCCAGCAGCTTAGCGCGGGTAAACTATGGCTACACCTTC. J is TRBJ1-2 and V is TRBV7-2; D gene unclear. From germline, CDR1 is SGHTA and CDR2 FQGNSA. The CDR3 has 14 residues. The V gene lost 0 bases and the J gene lost 2 bases, with 7 bases spanning the gap. The variable domain in full, completed from reference TRBV7-2 and TRBJ1-2, reads GAGVSQSPSNKVTEKGKDVELRCDPISGHTALYWYRQSLGQGLEFLIYFQGNSAPDKSGLPSDRFSAERTGGSVSTLTIQRTQQEDSAVYLCASSLARVNYGYTFGSGTRLTVV.

The chain uses TRBV4-3 and TRBJ2-1; no firm D call. CDR1 is LGHNA and CDR2 is YSLEER in the germline V gene. This CDR3 is 13 amino acids long. Deletions cut 4 bases from V and 9 bases from J, with 13 bases between. The CDR3 protein is CASSPLGVGEQFF. CDR3 bases: TGCGCCAGCAGCCCCTTAGGAGTGGGTGAGCAGTTCTTC.